The 7 T cell receptor beta chains below all came from one sample that was sequenced in a study of blood T cell repertoires in COVID-19. Profiling relied on immunoSEQ multiplex PCR, and the TCRdb table lists in-frame clones only, not all of them. This sample yields roughly 300,000 clones, of which 65% to 90% are seen a single time; about 7% belongs to the top ten. What was sequenced was peripheral blood. These receptors all come from a human donor in a cohort sampled during active COVID-19.

In the case of this clone: Other DNA sequences of this sample code for an identical CDR3. The rearrangement uses TRBV5-1 and TRBJ2-7; 8 bases match TRBD1. Unmatched junction bases numbered 6, after V lost 0 bases and J lost 4 bases. The germline V gene encodes CDR1 SGHRS and CDR2 YFSETQ. The CDR3 contains 15 residues. The CDR3 DNA is TGCGCCAGCAGCTTGGGTGGGACAGGAACTTACGAGCAGTACTTC. This translates into CASSLGGTGTYEQYF.

A single count supports this clone. This sequence joins TRBV6-5 and TRBJ1-4, with a possible D match to TRBD1 (5 bases). This CDR3 comprises 13 residues. The V and J ends lost 7 bases and 11 bases respectively, with 17 bases between them. CDR1 is MNHEY, CDR2 SVGAGI, per germline. This CDR3 reads CASTDAGTGKLFF. DNA of the CDR3: TGTGCCAGCACCGACGCGGGGACGGGGAAACTGTTTTTT.

This chain connects TRBV19 to TRBJ2-2; 11 bases are a match to TRBD1. CDR1 LNHDA and CDR2 SQIVND come from the germline V gene (reference sequence). The ends lost 7 bases at V and 4 bases at J; junction bases unmatched: 8. The CDR3 totals 16 residues. This CDR3 is CASTTTGTGGTGELFF. CDR3 in DNA: TGTGCCAGTACCACCACCGGGACAGGGGGCACCGGGGAGCTGTTTTTT.

The CDR3 sequence: CASSPGQPSNYGYTF. CDR3 bases: TGTGCCAGCAGTCCTGGACAGCCGTCTAACTATGGCTACACCTTC. The rearrangement joins TRBV7-9 to TRBJ1-2; perhaps TRBD1 as D (6 bases). This CDR3 contains 15 residues. The germline V gene has CDR1 SEHNR and CDR2 FQNEAQ (reference sequence). Deletions cut 6 bases from V and 0 bases from J, with 14 bases between.

The gene calls are TRBV6-5 and TRBJ2-7; 7 bases match TRBD1. After removal of 6 bases from V and 3 bases from J, the junction contained 5 bases not matched to a gene. Germline V gives CDR1 MNHEY, CDR2 SVGAGI. The CDR3 spans 13 residues. For the CDR3, the DNA is TGTGCCAGCAGACAGGGGAGTTTCTACGAGCAGTACTTC. Its translation is CASRQGSFYEQYF.

V and J are TRBV12-3 or TRBV12-4 and TRBJ1-1; D is perhaps TRBD1 (5 bases). Trimming shortened V by 6 bases and J by 10 bases, and 12 bases separated the two germline ends. The CDR3 has 11 residues. CDR3 in DNA: TGTGCCAGCAGCTTTCTCGGGGGAGCTTTCTTT. This translates into CASSFLGGAFF.

The genes are TRBV5-6 and TRBJ2-1; 8 bases line up with TRBD2. V gave up 1 base and J gave up 2 bases; unmatched junction bases: 5. Germline V gene lookup returns CDR1 SGHDT and CDR2 YYEEEE. CDR3 size: 16 residues. CDR3 residues: CASSLYGGEAYNEQFF. CDR3 DNA sequence: TGTGCCAGCAGCTTGTACGGGGGGGAGGCCTACAATGAGCAGTTCTTC.